A selection of T cell receptor beta chains follows, all from one sample in a study of T cell responses to AZD1222 COVID-19 vaccine. Generated by immunoSEQ multiplex PCR, the TCRdb table keeps only in-frame clones and is missing some. The profile shows around 58,000 clones, approximately 79% of them singletons. Specimen: peripheral blood, collected on day 0 of AZD1222 vaccination. The receptors here all came from an adult in good health. Each CDR3 is given with its conserved first and last residue. Each record gives: clone size, D gene, J gene, V gene, CDR3 DNA, CDR3 protein. A D gene is named only where the DNA matches it firmly. Size is omitted from some rows. Given values are once, few, many or a class for expanded clones.

abundance: NA
d_gene: TRBD1
j_gene: TRBJ2-2
v_gene: TRBV27
CDR3nt: TGTGCCAGCAGTGGAGGCGGGACAGGGTTATGGTCGGCCGGGGAGCTGTTTTTT
CDR3aa: CASSGGGTGLWSAGELFF

abundance: NA
d_gene: NA
j_gene: TRBJ2-5
v_gene: TRBV3-1/TRBV3-2
CDR3nt: TGTGCCAGCAGCCTCGGAGAGACCCAGTACTTC
CDR3aa: CASSLGETQYF

abundance: NA
d_gene: NA
j_gene: TRBJ2-6
v_gene: TRBV20-1
CDR3nt: TGCAGTGCTAGTTCAGGGCTCTCTGGGGCCAACGTCCTGACTTTC
CDR3aa: CSASSGLSGANVLTF

abundance: few
d_gene: NA
j_gene: TRBJ2-7
v_gene: TRBV5-8
CDR3nt: TGTGCCAGCAGCTTTGGACGCGAGCAGTACTTC
CDR3aa: CASSFGREQYF

abundance: NA
d_gene: TRBD2
j_gene: TRBJ2-7
v_gene: TRBV6-1
CDR3nt: TGTGCCAGCAGTGGCGGCCCGACTAGCGGGGCAACCTACGAGCAGTACTTC
CDR3aa: CASSGGPTSGATYEQYF

abundance: NA
d_gene: NA
j_gene: TRBJ1-2
v_gene: TRBV30
CDR3nt: TGTGCCTGGAGTGTCGGGTGGGTTGCAAGCTCTAACTATGGCTACACCTTC
CDR3aa: CAWSVGWVASSNYGYTF

abundance: NA
d_gene: NA
j_gene: TRBJ1-3
v_gene: TRBV12-5
CDR3nt: TGTGCTAGTGGTTTGGCATACACCATATATTTT
CDR3aa: CASGLAYTIYF

abundance: NA
d_gene: NA
j_gene: TRBJ1-1
v_gene: TRBV29-1
CDR3nt: TGCAGCGCTCCGGAGGGTCCGATGAACACTGAAGCTTTCTTT
CDR3aa: CSAPEGPMNTEAFF

abundance: NA
d_gene: TRBD1
j_gene: TRBJ1-6
v_gene: TRBV11-2
CDR3nt: TGTGCCAGCAGCCTTGCACAGGGGATGGTGTCACCCCTCCACTTT
CDR3aa: CASSLAQGMVSPLHF

abundance: NA
d_gene: NA
j_gene: TRBJ2-7
v_gene: TRBV2
CDR3nt: TGTGCCAGCAGTCCTGGGGCTTTTGGATACGAGCAGTACTTC
CDR3aa: CASSPGAFGYEQYF

abundance: NA
d_gene: NA
j_gene: TRBJ2-5
v_gene: TRBV3-1/TRBV3-2
CDR3nt: TGTGCCAGCAGCCAAGAGGGGGCTACCCAGTACTTC
CDR3aa: CASSQEGATQYF